This T cell receptor (beta chain) comes out of a study of blood T cell repertoires in COVID-19. In the study overall: Sources were T cells, B-cell-depleted T cells, or PBMCs; the material itself was cDNA or gDNA.

J gave up 3 bases and V 5 bases, and 6 bases lay outside the gene matches. Germline values: CDR1 SGHAT, CDR2 FQNNGV. The CDR3 has 15 residues. Repertoires were generated with immunoSEQ multiplex PCR, while TCRdb's copy carries only in-frame clones and drops some. This sample has 120,000 or so clones, with roughly 82% found just once. V gene TRBV11-2 combines with J gene TRBJ2-1, with 8 bases lining up with TRBD1. The sequenced material came from peripheral blood. The receptor's source is a woman in her fifties or sixties with acute or convalescent COVID-19. Written as DNA, the CDR3 is TGTGCCAGCAGCGTTACAGGGGGAAGCTACAATGAGCAGTTCTTC. It is translated as CASSVTGGSYNEQFF.